This TCR beta chain was sequenced for a study of T cell repertoires in cytomegalovirus infection. As for the study in general: Signatures in public TCR beta sequences pointed to both CMV infection and matching HLA type.

Trimming at V came to 1 base and at J to 1 base, leaving 1 base not matched to a gene. The V gene's germline CDR1 is PRHDT and CDR2 FYEKMQ (reference sequence). The CDR3 loop spans 15 amino acids. Worth noting for this clonotype: Its target is not known.

Broader study findings: Dominating the ex vivo response were HLA-C-restricted CMV-specific TCR beta clonotypes. Carriage of CMV together with the relevant HLA was identifiable through cumulative public TCR beta family frequency.

Each CDR3 protein is one row after TCRdb ran MiXCR on the reads. Of 20,000 or so distinct CDR3 sequences listed, approximately 24% are singletons. V is TRBV13 and J is TRBJ2-5, with TRBD2 identical over 9 bases. The sample was CD8+ T cells from cultured PBMCs, taken from culture after CMV antigen stimulation. This clonotype was obtained from a human donor in good health (CMV status not recorded). Some clones in this sample may be carry-over from other donors' samples. The CDR3 region has the DNA TGTGCCAGCAGCTTAGAGCGGGGGGCCCAAGAGACCCAGTACTTC. Amino acid sequence: CASSLERGAQETQYF.